A selection of T cell receptor beta chains follows, all from one sample in a study of shared clonotypes between healthy human individuals. Data came from immunoSEQ multiplex PCR; TCRdb stores just in-frame clones and leaves some out. The sample includes a few hundred thousand clones, around 97% of them seen just once. The sample consisted of naive CD4+ T cells sorted from blood. The receptors stem from a woman aged 25-40 years in good health. The CDR3 runs from the conserved cysteine through the conserved F or W. D genes are given only for firm matches. Expanded clones are given a class, and other clones once, few, many or no size at all.

clone size	V gene	D gene	J gene	CDR3 DNA	CDR3 protein
-	TRBV7-2	-	TRBJ1-2	TGTGCCAGCAGCTTATCGACAGCTAACTATGGCTACACCTTC	CASSLSTANYGYTF
-	TRBV28	-	TRBJ1-2	TGTGCCAGCAGTTTATCGGCGGTGACCCCCTTCTATGGCTACACCTTC	CASSLSAVTPFYGYTF
-	TRBV5-1	-	TRBJ1-6	TGCGCCAGCAGCTTCAACAAAGAGTCAGGTTCACCCCTCCACTTT	CASSFNKESGSPLHF
once	TRBV4-1	-	TRBJ2-5	TGCGCCAGCAGCCAATTCCCCCCAGAGACCCAGTACTTC	CASSQFPPETQYF
-	TRBV7-9	TRBD2	TRBJ2-7	TGTGCCAGCAGCTTTACGTGGTTCGAAGCGGGAGACTACGAGCAGTACTTC	CASSFTWFEAGDYEQYF
-	TRBV27	-	TRBJ1-5	TGTGCCAGCAGTTTCCAGGGCAATCAGCCCCAGCATTTT	CASSFQGNQPQHF
-	TRBV7-3	TRBD2	TRBJ2-1	TGTGCCAGCAGCGTAACTATAGCGGGGTCCAACAATGAGCAGTTCTTC	CASSVTIAGSNNEQFF
-	TRBV28	-	TRBJ1-2	TGTGCCAGCTGGGACAAGCCTGGCTACACCTTC	CASWDKPGYTF
-	TRBV5-1	TRBD2	TRBJ2-2	TGCGCCAGCAGAACTAGCGGGATTCCCCCCGGGGAGCTGTTTTTT	CASRTSGIPPGELFF
-	TRBV7-9	-	TRBJ2-5	TGTGCCAGCAGCTTACGGCTAGGGGAAGGGGAGACCCAGTACTTC	CASSLRLGEGETQYF
once	TRBV11-2	-	TRBJ2-5	TGTGCCAGCGGAATAACTCCGGGGCCACAAGAGACCCAGTACTTC	CASGITPGPQETQYF
-	TRBV5-1	-	TRBJ2-1	TGCGCCAGCAGCTCCCCGGTATCCTACAATGAGCAGTTCTTC	CASSSPVSYNEQFF
-	TRBV11-2	TRBD1	TRBJ2-7	TGTGCCAGCAGCCCACGGGACAGATTCTACGAGCAGTACTTC	CASSPRDRFYEQYF
-	TRBV6-5	-	TRBJ2-7	TGTGCCAGCAGTCCGCACTCGCGGGACTCCTACGAGCAGTACTTC	CASSPHSRDSYEQYF
-	TRBV7-7	-	TRBJ2-3	TGTGCCAGCAGCCCCAGAGGTCCGATGGGTACGCAGTATTTT	CASSPRGPMGTQYF
once	TRBV28	TRBD1	TRBJ1-4	TGTGCCAGCAGTCCGGGACAGGGGATGGGGAAACTGTTTTTT	CASSPGQGMGKLFF
-	TRBV6-5	-	TRBJ2-7	TGTGCCAGCAGTGCCCGTATAGTACATTCCTACGAGCAGTACTTC	CASSARIVHSYEQYF
-	TRBV2	TRBD1	TRBJ1-5	TGTGCCAGCAGTTCCCTCCAGGGGGCGGAACAGCCCCAGCATTTT	CASSSLQGAEQPQHF
-	TRBV2	TRBD1	TRBJ2-5	TGTGCCAGTCGACAGGGGTCGGGGGAGACCCAGTACTTC	CASRQGSGETQYF
-	TRBV11-2	-	TRBJ2-3	TGTGCCAGCGGGCGGCAGCCTTCCACAGATACGCAGTATTTT	CASGRQPSTDTQYF
-	TRBV5-5	-	TRBJ2-1	TGTGCCAGCAGCTTGATTAGCGGCCGGTACAATGAGCAGTTCTTC	CASSLISGRYNEQFF